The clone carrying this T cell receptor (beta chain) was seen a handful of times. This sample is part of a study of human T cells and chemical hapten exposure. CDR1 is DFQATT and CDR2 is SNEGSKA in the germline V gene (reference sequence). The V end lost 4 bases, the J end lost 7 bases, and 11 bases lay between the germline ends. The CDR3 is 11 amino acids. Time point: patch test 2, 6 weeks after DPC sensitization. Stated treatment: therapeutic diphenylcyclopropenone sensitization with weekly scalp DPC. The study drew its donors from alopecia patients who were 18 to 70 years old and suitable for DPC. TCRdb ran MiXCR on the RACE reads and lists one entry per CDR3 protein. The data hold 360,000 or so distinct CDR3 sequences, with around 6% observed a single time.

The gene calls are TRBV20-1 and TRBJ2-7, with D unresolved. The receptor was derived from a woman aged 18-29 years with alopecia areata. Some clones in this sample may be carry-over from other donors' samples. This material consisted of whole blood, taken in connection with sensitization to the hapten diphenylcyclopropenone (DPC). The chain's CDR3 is CSATKFREQYF. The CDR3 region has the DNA TGCAGTGCTACAAAATTCCGGGAGCAGTACTTC.